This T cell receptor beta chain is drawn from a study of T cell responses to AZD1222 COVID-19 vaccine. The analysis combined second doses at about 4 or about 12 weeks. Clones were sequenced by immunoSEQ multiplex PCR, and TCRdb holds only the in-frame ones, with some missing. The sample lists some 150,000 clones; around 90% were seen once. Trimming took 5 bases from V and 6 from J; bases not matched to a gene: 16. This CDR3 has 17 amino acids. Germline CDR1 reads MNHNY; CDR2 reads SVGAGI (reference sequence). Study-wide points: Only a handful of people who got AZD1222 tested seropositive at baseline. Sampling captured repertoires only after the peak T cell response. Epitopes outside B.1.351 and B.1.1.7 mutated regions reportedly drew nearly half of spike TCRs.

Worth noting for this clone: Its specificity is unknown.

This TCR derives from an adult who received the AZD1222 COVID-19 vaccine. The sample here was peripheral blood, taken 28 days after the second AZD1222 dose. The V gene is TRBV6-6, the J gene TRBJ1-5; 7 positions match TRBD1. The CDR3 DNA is TGTGCCAGCAGTCCCCCCGTCCGACAGGGTGTTGGTCAGCCCCAGCATTTT. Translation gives CASSPPVRQGVGQPQHF.